This TCR beta chain is drawn from a study of metastatic and nonmetastatic thyroid tumors. Study details: Repertoire comparisons spanned blood and tumor or nodule tissue from malignant and benign thyroid patients.

Original processing methods: Building a distant-metastasis classifier for papillary thyroid cancer drew on CDR3 differences across clinicopathological groups. TCRdb reprocessed the PCR reads via MiXCR. In this record, the V and J calls reflect TCRdb's handling and not the investigators' own analysis. The sample contains about 33,000 clones, 15% to 20% of which appear only once. By share, this clone ranks as large. Its target is unknown. Study results and limitations: Reported TCR beta diversity, measured in blood and tumor, was significantly higher for malignant thyroid tumors than for benign nodules.

Among the patients, none had received any treatment before thyroid surgery. The TCR was taken from a male donor with papillary thyroid cancer or a benign thyroid nodule (not recorded which). Some clones in this sample may be carry-over from other donors' samples. The sequencing input was blood.

The CDR3, as DNA: TGTGCCAGCAGTTACCCGGGCGGGGAGCTGTTTTTT. This gives the protein CASSYPGGELFF. V is TRBV6-5 and J is TRBJ2-2; D gene unclear. Trimming took off 2 bases at V and 7 bases at J, with 5 bases between the two ends. Germline lookup yields CDR1 MNHEY and CDR2 SVGAGI. The CDR3 has 12 amino acids.